This TCR beta chain was observed in a study of response to subunit inactivated influenza vaccine. TCRdb re-called the RT-PCR reads with MiXCR, one entry per CDR3 protein. The data show fewer than 650,000 distinct CDR3 sequences, over 10% seen once. Remarks on this clonotype: Its antigen remains unidentified.

Points from the study as a whole: The authors offered the suggestion that each seasonal influenza vaccination recruits few new T cells.

The CDR3 consists of 16 residues. The V gene's germline CDR1 is MDHEN and CDR2 SYDVKM. Losses at the gene ends were 5 bases for V and 5 bases for J; bases not matched to a gene: 10. The clonotype originates from a man aged 50-60 years who received an inactivated influenza vaccine. V is TRBV28 and J is TRBJ2-7; 12 bases line up with TRBD1. This specimen was PBMCs from blood, taken about 40 days after vaccination. The DNA of the CDR3 is TGTGCCAGCAGTACCTCCGGGACAGGGGGCACAAACGAGCAGTACTTC. The encoded protein is CASSTSGTGGTNEQYF.